This entry lists 7 T cell receptor beta chains sequenced from one sample in a study of cytomegalovirus exposure and HLA in healthy donors. A multiplex PCR was run with 60 Vbeta primers and 13 Jbeta primers. Assay used: immunoSEQ multiplex PCR; TCRdb lists only in-frame clones, some missing. The table records about 84,000 clones, 63% of them present only once. Sequencing input: PBMCs. These receptors all stem from a woman in her 40s in good health and CMV-seropositive.

This clone has a handful of counts. The chain employs TRBV13 and TRBJ2-3, with 10 bases aligning to TRBD2. CDR3 length equals 17 residues. Germline V lookup: CDR1 PRHDT, CDR2 FYEKMQ (reference sequence). After removal of 4 bases from V and 5 bases from J, the junction contained 12 bases not matched to a gene. CDR3 amino acids: CASSYQISGRARDTQYF. CDR3 bases: TGTGCCAGCAGCTACCAGATCAGCGGGAGGGCCAGAGATACGCAGTATTTT.

CDR3 sequence reads: CASSAPGQGVAAFF. CDR3 bases: TGTGCCTCCTCCGCCCCCGGCCAGGGGGTTGCAGCTTTCTTT. The V and J genes are TRBV30 and TRBJ1-1; TRBD1 matches at 7 bases. V trimming: 7 bases; J trimming: 10 bases; junction bases outside the gene matches: 18. The CDR3 runs to 14 residues. CDR1 and CDR2 from the germline V gene are GTSNPN and SVGIG (reference sequence). Full variable domain (missing parts from reference TRBV30 and TRBJ1-1): SQTIHQWPATLVQPVGSPLSLECTVEGTSNPNLYWYRQAAGRGLQLLFYSVGIGQISSEVPQNLSASRPQDRQFILSSKKLLLSDSGFYLCASSAPGQGVAAFFGQGTRLTVV.

The chain is built from TRBV7-2 and TRBJ2-3; 9 nucleotides align to TRBD2. The length of the CDR3 is 15 residues. V gave up 4 bases and J gave up 2 bases; unmatched junction bases: 4. CDR1 and CDR2 from the germline V gene are SGHTA and FQGNSA. Here the CDR3 DNA reads TGTGCCAGCAGCTATAGCGGGAGCCTCACAGATACGCAGTATTTT. It encodes CASSYSGSLTDTQYF.

The rearrangement links TRBV27 to TRBJ2-5; 7 bases map to TRBD1. The CDR3 spans 19 residues. Germline CDR1 reads MNHEY; CDR2 reads SMNVEV (reference sequence). V was pared by 5 bases and J by 5 bases, with 23 bases of the junction left unmatched. CDR3 loop: CASSHFPFKDRLLGETQYF. CDR3 DNA sequence: TGTGCCAGCAGTCATTTCCCTTTTAAGGACAGGCTCCTTGGGGAGACCCAGTACTTC.

This chain joins TRBV7-9 and TRBJ2-7; 9 bases match TRBD1. Germline V gene data show CDR1 as SEHNR and CDR2 as FQNEAQ (reference sequence). The CDR3 extends over 15 amino acids. Losses at the gene ends were 5 bases for V and 3 bases for J; bases not matched to a gene: 8. CDR3 protein: CASSPGDRANYEQYF. The CDR3 DNA sequence: TGTGCCAGCAGCCCGGGGGACAGGGCAAACTACGAGCAGTACTTC.

This clone was observed a handful of times. This chain links TRBV11-3 with TRBJ2-5; the D gene is possibly TRBD1 (5 bases). CDR1 and CDR2 (germline): SGHNT, YENEEA. The CDR3 is made up of 13 amino acids. V lost 1 base, J lost 2 bases, and 5 bases lay in between. CDR3 sequence (DNA): TGTGCCAGCAGCTTAGGACAGCAAGAGACCCAGTACTTC. Encoded protein: CASSLGQQETQYF.

This chain joins TRBV29-1 and TRBJ2-3; D gene uncertain. CDR3 size: 12 residues. Per germline, CDR1 SQVTM and CDR2 ANQGSEA. The V and J ends lost 7 bases and 2 bases respectively, with 10 bases between them. The CDR3 sequence: CSAEAHTDTQYF. The DNA for the CDR3 is TGCAGCGCCGAGGCCCACACAGATACGCAGTATTTT.